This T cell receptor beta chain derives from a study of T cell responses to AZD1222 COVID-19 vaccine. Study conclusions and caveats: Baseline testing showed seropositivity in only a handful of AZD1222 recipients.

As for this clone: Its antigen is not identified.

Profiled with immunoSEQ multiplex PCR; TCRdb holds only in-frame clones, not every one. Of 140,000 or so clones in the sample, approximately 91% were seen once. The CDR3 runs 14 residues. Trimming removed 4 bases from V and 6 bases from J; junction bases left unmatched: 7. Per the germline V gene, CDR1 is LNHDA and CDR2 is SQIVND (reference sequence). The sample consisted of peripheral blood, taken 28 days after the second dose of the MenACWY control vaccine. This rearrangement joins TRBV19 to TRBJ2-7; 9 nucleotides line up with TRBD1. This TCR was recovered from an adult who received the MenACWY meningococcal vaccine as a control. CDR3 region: CASSTGQGNPEQYF. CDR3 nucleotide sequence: TGTGCCAGTAGTACGGGACAGGGCAATCCCGAGCAGTACTTC.